This TCR beta chain was observed in a study of T cell repertoires in cytomegalovirus infection. Study summary: From public TCR beta signatures came an indication of both CMV infection and matching HLA type. Notes on the study in general: HLA-C-restricted TCR beta clonotypes specific for CMV led the ex vivo response. Cumulated frequencies of public TCR beta families served to identify carriers of CMV plus the relevant HLA.

TCRdb redid the calling of the reads with MiXCR, one entry per CDR3 protein. This table has roughly 500,000 distinct CDR3 sequences, about 11% appearing once. This clonotype has a count of ten or more. Its target is not known. V dropped 6 bases and J dropped 0 bases, with 12 bases sitting between them. Looked up from germline, CDR1 is MDHEN and CDR2 is SYDVKM. This CDR3 comprises 15 residues. V is TRBV28 and J is TRBJ1-5; D may be TRBD1 (6 bases). Specimen: PBMCs. The clonotype was recovered from a human donor in good health (CMV status not recorded). Some clones in this sample may be carry-over from other donors' samples. CDR3 protein: CASSSGQYSNQPQHF. The CDR3 DNA reads TGTGCCAGCAGCTCGGGACAATATAGCAATCAGCCCCAGCATTTT. The whole variable domain, filled in from reference TRBV28 and TRBJ1-5, reads DVKVTQSSRYLVKRTGEKVFLECVQDMDHENMFWYRQDPGLGLRLIYFSYDVKMKEKGDIPEGYSVSREKKERFSLILESASTNQTSMYLCASSSGQYSNQPQHFGDGTRLSIL.